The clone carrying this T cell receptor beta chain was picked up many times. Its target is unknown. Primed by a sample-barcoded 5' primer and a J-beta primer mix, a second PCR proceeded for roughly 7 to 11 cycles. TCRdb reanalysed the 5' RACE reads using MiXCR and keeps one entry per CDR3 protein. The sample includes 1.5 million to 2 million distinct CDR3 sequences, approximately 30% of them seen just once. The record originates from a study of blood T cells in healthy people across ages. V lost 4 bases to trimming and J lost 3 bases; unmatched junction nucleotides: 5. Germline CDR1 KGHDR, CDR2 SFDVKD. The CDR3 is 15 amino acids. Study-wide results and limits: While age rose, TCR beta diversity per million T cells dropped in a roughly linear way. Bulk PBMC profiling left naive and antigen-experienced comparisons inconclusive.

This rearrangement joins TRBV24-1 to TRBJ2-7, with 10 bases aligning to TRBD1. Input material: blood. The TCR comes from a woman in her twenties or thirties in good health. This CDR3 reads CATSDSGTGVYEQYF. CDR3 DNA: TGTGCCACCAGTGACTCCGGGACAGGGGTCTACGAGCAGTACTTC.